The T cell receptor (beta chain) under discussion was sequenced for a study of blood T cells in healthy people across ages (dated by TCRdb to the mid-2010s). About the investigation overall: Template switching captured roughly one uniquely barcoded TCR beta cDNA molecule per two T cells in model experiments. Donors were grouped into four age groups: young (average 16 years), middle-aged (roughly 37), aged (roughly 62) and long-lived (approximately 81). To avoid experimental bias, donors of different ages were distributed randomly across sequencing lanes. The study measured age-related changes in TCR beta repertoire diversity using deep sequencing normalized with unique cDNA molecular identifiers. For two donors (one aged 18 to 30 and one aged 80 or older), the study analyzed two additional independent replicas of 1 million unique cDNA reads from the same blood draw. Paper-wide results and their limitations: Compared with the aged group, more naive CD4+ T cells, fewer expanded clones and increased TCR diversity were shown by the long-lived group, suggesting age selection. Total diversity estimates from one million sequenced T cells were considered lower bounds and underestimates. Observed TCR beta diversity correlated strongly with the percentage of naive T cells measured by flow cytometry. As age increased, observed TCR beta diversity per million T cells dropped in a roughly linear way, and a significant reduction was already evident by age roughly 36. Since profiling was done on bulk unsorted PBMCs, naive and antigen-experienced compartments could not be conclusively compared. Because donor CMV infection status was unknown, age-related changes in expanded clonotypes were potentially confounded.

Measured from the cysteine to the phenylalanine, the CDR3 is 15 residues long. CDR3 DNA is the only sequence kept; it has 45 bases, read in frame from the first base. The germline V gene (reference sequence) supplies CDR1 SEHNR and CDR2 FQNEAQ. The junction shows trimming of 4 bases on V and 0 bases on J, plus 10 bases between the germline ends. Systemically healthy Caucasian individuals from Russia, over 30 in total and aged roughly 6 to 95 years, were included as donors. Each donor gave 9 to 10 milliliters of peripheral blood, collected into EDTA-treated Vacutainer tubes. Ficoll-Paque density-gradient centrifugation was used to isolate PBMCs, with at least 7 million per sample. Total RNA was extracted from PBMCs with Trizol reagent, with at least 6 micrograms obtained per sample. For every donor, an aliquot of PBMCs went through flow cytometry to measure the percentages of naive CD45RAhigh/CD27high T cells.

The receptor library was made with 5' RACE. Sequencing instrument: Illumina HiSeq 2500. A second PCR of roughly 6 to 12 cycles was run with a J-beta primer mix and a sample-barcoded 5' primer. A template-switch 5' adaptor carrying 12 random nucleotides introduced a unique molecular identifier onto each TCR beta cDNA molecule. Each sample yielded at least 2.5 million CDR3-containing paired-end reads. The Mint cDNA synthesis kit, primed by a TRBC-specific oligonucleotide, was used to synthesize first-strand cDNA from all RNA. Following uracil-DNA glycosylase treatment, all cDNA underwent a first 18-cycle PCR with the universal primers M1SS and BC2_uni_R. As for the original processing: Normalization of each sample was performed by random selection of 1 million high-quality reads, each carrying a distinct molecular identifier. Reads sharing molecular identifiers were discarded rather than binned into consensus sequences. MiTCR, with a Q25 quality threshold and the strictest error-elimination algorithm, was used for CDR3 identification, clonotype clustering and error correction. A nonparametric unseen species model with Euler transformation was used to estimate lower-bound total TCR beta diversity. The raw public reads went through TCRdb reprocessing: fastp at Q25, MiXCR clone calling, in-frame beta chains kept. Each CDR3 protein gets just one entry, which takes the most common genes and DNA from the rows behind it. It is TCRdb's table, rather than the study itself, that gives the V and J calls and clone size. The sample table records about 970,000 distinct CDR3 sequences; roughly 51% of these occur just once. Clones ranked in the top ten supply about a fifth of the sample.

About this clonotype: Its antigen is still unknown. Qualities for individual bases were not recorded, and no much larger clone is one base off.

The rearrangement joined TRBV7-9 to TRBJ2-4; the D gene remains uncertain. The source is a woman in her sixties or seventies in good health. Sequencing was carried out using blood. Here is the DNA: TGTGCCAGCAGCTCATCACAGCTAGCCAAAAACATTCAGTACTTC. This gives the protein CASSSSQLAKNIQYF.